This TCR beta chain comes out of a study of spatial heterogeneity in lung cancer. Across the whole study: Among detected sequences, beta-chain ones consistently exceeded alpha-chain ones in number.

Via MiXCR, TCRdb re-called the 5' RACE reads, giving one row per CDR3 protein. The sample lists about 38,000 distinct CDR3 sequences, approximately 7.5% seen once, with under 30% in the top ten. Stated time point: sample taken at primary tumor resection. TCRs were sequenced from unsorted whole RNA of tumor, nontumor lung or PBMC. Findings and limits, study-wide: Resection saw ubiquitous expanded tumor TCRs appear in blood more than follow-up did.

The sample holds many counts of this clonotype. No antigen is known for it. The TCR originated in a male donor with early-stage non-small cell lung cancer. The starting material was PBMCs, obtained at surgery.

The CDR3 spells CASSTQSDTQYF. The CDR3 DNA is TGTGCCAGCAGCACCCAGTCAGATACGCAGTATTTT. The rearrangement joins TRBV7-6 to TRBJ2-3; no reliable D call. CDR3 length: 12 amino acids. V was shortened by 5 bases and J by 4 bases, with 7 bases between the two germline ends. Germline V gene data show CDR1 as SGHVS and CDR2 as FNYEAQ. Variable domain in full (rest from reference TRBV7-6 and TRBJ2-3): GAGVSQSPRYKVTKRGQDVALRCDPISGHVSLYWYRQALGQGPEFLTYFNYEAQQDKSGLPNDRFSAERPEGSISTLTIQRTEQRDSAMYRCASSTQSDTQYFGPGTRLTVL.